This TCR beta chain was profiled in a study of cytomegalovirus exposure and HLA in healthy donors. 13 Jbeta primers and 60 Vbeta primers were used for the PCR. Generated by immunoSEQ multiplex PCR, the TCRdb table keeps only in-frame clones and is missing some. This sample carries roughly 120,000 clones, around 78% of them seen once, and the ten largest clones take about 1.9%. CDR1 is SGHTA, CDR2 FQGNSA, per germline. The V gene lost 3 bases and the J gene lost 4 bases, with 13 bases spanning the gap. The CDR3 is 15 residues long. Sequenced sample: PBMCs. V usage is TRBV7-2 and J usage is TRBJ2-1, with D maybe TRBD1 (6 bases). The sequence derives from a man over 45 in good health and CMV-seronegative. In nucleotides, the CDR3 is TGTGCCAGCAGCTTCGAGGGGACAAATTACAATGAGCAGTTCTTC. This sequence encodes CASSFEGTNYNEQFF.